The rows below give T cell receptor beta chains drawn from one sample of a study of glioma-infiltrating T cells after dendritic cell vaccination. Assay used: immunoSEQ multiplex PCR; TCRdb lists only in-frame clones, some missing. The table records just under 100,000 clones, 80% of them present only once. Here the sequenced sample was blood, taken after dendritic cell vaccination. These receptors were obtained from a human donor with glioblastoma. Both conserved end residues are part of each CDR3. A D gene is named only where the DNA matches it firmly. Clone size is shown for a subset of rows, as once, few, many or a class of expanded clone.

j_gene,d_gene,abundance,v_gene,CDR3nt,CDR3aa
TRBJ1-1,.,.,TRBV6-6,TGTGCCAGCAGACTGGGGGGGAGGAACACTGAAGCTTTCTTT,CASRLGGRNTEAFF
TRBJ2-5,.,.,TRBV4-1,TGCGCCAGCAGCCAAGATCAGGGGCTTAGGGGAGAGACCCAGTACTTC,CASSQDQGLRGETQYF
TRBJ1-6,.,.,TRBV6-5,TGTGCCAGCAGTTACTCGATGGTCGGTTCACCCCTCCACTTT,CASSYSMVGSPLHF
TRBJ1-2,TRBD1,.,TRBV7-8,TGTGCCAGCAGCACAGGAACTACAGGGGATTATTATGGCTACACCTTC,CASSTGTTGDYYGYTF
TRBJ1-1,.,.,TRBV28,TGTGCCAGCAGTTTCGCACAAGTCTTGAACACTGAAGCTTTCTTT,CASSFAQVLNTEAFF
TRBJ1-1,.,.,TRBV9,TGTGCCAGCAGCGTAGGCCCCTACTCGGGGGAGGTGTGGGAAAACACTGAAGCTTTCTTT,CASSVGPYSGEVWENTEAFF
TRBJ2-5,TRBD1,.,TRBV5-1,TGCGCCAGCAGCTTGGGGACAGGGGCTGTGTTAGGAGTGACCCAGTACTTC,CASSLGTGAVLGVTQYF
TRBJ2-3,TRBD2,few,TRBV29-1,TGCAGCGTAGGGCGGGGGTACGGCACAGATACGCAGTATTTT,CSVGRGYGTDTQYF
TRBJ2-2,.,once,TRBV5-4,TGTGCCAGCAGCGCCTACCGATTCCGCGCCGGGGAGCTGTTTTTT,CASSAYRFRAGELFF
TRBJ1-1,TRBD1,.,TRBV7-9,TGTGCCAGCAGCTTTCGGGACAGAGATTCTGAAGCTTTCTTT,CASSFRDRDSEAFF
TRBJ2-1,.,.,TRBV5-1,TGCGCCAGCAGCTTGACTCCCTCTCAACAGGGTTACAATGAGCAGTTCTTC,CASSLTPSQQGYNEQFF
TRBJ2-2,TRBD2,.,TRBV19,TGTGCCAGTACCCCCGAGCTAGCGGGAGGGCCGGACACCGGGGAGCTGTTTTTT,CASTPELAGGPDTGELFF
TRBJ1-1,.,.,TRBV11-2,TGTGCCAGCAGCCCTCTTAACACTGAAGCTTTCTTT,CASSPLNTEAFF
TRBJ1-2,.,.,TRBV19,TGTGCCAGTAGTTTTTCGTCCTACTATGGCTACACCTTC,CASSFSSYYGYTF
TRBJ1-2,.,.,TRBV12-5,TGTGCTAGTGGTAGAGGGGAGGCGGTCTATGGCTACACCTTC,CASGRGEAVYGYTF
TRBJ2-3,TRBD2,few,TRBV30,TGTGCCTGCCGGCAGGCGGGAGGGTTAGAAGATACGCAGTATTTT,CACRQAGGLEDTQYF
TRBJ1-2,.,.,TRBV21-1,TGTGCCAGCAGCAAAGCGACCCAGGGGGATTACTATGGCTACACCTTC,CASSKATQGDYYGYTF
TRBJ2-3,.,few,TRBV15,TGTGCCACCAGCAGAGATCGTGCGGGGTCGGATACGCAGTATTTT,CATSRDRAGSDTQYF
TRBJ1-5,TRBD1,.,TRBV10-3,TGTGCCATCAGTGAGTCTGGAGGGGGCTCTAATCAGCCCCAGCATTTT,CAISESGGGSNQPQHF
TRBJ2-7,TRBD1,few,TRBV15,TGTGCCACCAGCCGATACAGGGGGACCTACGAGCAGTACTTC,CATSRYRGTYEQYF
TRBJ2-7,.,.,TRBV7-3,TGTGCCAGCAGCAAAAAGGGGGGGCCCTACGAGCAGTACTTC,CASSKKGGPYEQYF
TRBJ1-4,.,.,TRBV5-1,TGCGCCAGCAGCTTGGACGGGAGATCGCGCGAAAAACTGTTTTTT,CASSLDGRSREKLFF
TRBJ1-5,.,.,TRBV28,TGTGCCAGCAGTTCGTCAGGTGGAGGCTTATATATTTATCAGCCCCAGCATTTT,CASSSSGGGLYIYQPQHF
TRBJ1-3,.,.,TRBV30,TGTGCCTGGAGAGGACAGTACTCTGGAAACACCATATATTTT,CAWRGQYSGNTIYF
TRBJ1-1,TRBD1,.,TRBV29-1,TGCAGCGTCGGGACAGGGACCAACACTGAAGCTTTCTTT,CSVGTGTNTEAFF
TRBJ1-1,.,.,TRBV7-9,TGTGCCAGCAGCTTAGATGGTTGGGCAGCTTTCTTT,CASSLDGWAAFF
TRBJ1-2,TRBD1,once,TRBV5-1,TGCGCCAGCAGCGCGGGACAGGGGGCCTATGGCTACACCTTC,CASSAGQGAYGYTF
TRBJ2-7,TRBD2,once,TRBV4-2,TGTGCCAGCAGCCAAGGGGGCGGGAGGGTCTCCTACGAGCAGTACTTC,CASSQGGGRVSYEQYF
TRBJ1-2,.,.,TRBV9,TGTGCCAGCAAAGGGGCTGAAGGCTACACCTTC,CASKGAEGYTF
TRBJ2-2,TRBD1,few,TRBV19,TGTGCCAGTAGTATCGGGGTGGGACAGGGCGGCGGGGAGCTGTTTTTT,CASSIGVGQGGGELFF